This TCR beta chain was profiled in a study of cytomegalovirus exposure and HLA in healthy donors. In germline, CDR1 is SQVTM, CDR2 ANQGSEA. This CDR3 comprises 12 residues. Between the trimmed V and J ends, which lost 6 bases and 0 bases, there was a span of 9 bases. Primers for the PCR totalled 60 Vbeta and 13 Jbeta. Using immunoSEQ multiplex PCR, the repertoire was profiled, and TCRdb retains in-frame clones only, with some absent. The sample yields 280,000 or so clones, around 90% seen once. The receptor's source is a woman aged 18-29 years in good health and CMV-seronegative. The genes are TRBV29-1 and TRBJ2-7; no definite D call. Sequencing used PBMCs. The DNA of the CDR3 is TGCAGCGTCTTACAGAGCTCCTACGAGCAGTACTTC. Its translation is CSVLQSSYEQYF.